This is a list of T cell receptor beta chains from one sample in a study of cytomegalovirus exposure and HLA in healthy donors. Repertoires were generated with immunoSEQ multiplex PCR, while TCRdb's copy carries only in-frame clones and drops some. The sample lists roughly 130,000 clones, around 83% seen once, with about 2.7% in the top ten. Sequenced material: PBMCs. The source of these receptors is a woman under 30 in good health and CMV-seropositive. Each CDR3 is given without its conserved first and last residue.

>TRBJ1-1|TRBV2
ASSAPRGEAF
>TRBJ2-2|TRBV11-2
ASSSGTGGYTGELF
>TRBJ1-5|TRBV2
ASSFDRNQPQH
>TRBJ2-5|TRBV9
ASSVEGGGAGETQY
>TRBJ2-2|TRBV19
AATGTSSSGELF
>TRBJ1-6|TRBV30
AWSRDRDSPLH
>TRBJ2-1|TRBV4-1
ASSPLAGEQRNEQF
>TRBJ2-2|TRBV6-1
ASSFGQGVTGELF
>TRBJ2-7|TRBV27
ASSSRTGPYEQY
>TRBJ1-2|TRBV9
ASSRENYGYT
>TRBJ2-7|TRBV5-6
ASTATGWEQY
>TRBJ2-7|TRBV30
AWTPGGREQY
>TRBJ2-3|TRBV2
ASKVGGETDTQY
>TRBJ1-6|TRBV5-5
ASSGASDRGNSPLH
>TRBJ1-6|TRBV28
ASSLSGGTGAYNSPLH
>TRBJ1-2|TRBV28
ASSFGGFSPRGYT
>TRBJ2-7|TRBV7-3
ASPHPGTGLYEQY
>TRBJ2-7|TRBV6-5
ASSYRGPTYEQY
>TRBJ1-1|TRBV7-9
ASSKDRLLNTEAF
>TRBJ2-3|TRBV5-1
ASRLTGSTDTQY
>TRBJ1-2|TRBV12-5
ASGFGEDGYT
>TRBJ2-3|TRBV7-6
ASSQGTSGKSTDTQY
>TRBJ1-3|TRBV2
ASNLGQSSGNTIY
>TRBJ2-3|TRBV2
ASTGEGPTDTQY
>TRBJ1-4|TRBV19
ASSTPGQGNEKLF
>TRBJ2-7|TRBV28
ASSLTDISYEQY
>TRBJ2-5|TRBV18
ASSTTSWREETQY
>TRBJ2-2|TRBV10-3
AIKEAGGYLRSGELF
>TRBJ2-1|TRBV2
ASVGTGGNEQF
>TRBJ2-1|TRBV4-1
ASSQGTANNEQF
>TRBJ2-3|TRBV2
ASLAGEYTDTQY
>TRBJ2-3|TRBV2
ASTGASGGRDTQY
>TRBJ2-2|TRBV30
AWRGNSGQGNTGELF
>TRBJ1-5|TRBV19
ASSIPGGEVSNQPQH
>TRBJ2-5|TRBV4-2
ASSQEAGGETQY
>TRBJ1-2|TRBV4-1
ASSHPGESGYT
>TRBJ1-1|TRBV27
ASAGQGAGEAF
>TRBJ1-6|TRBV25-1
ASSGRGDNSPLH
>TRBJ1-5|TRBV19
APQGVNQPQH
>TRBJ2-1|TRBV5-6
ASSLGHREQF
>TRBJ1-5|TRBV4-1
ASSPTTDNQPQH
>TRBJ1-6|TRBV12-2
ASRLGDRGNNSPLH